This entry lists 21 T cell receptor beta chains sequenced from one sample in a study of blood T cell repertoires in COVID-19. Generated by immunoSEQ multiplex PCR, the TCRdb table keeps only in-frame clones and is missing some. Among about 68,000 clones, almost 85% were seen once, and the ten largest hold more than 8%. The sample comprised peripheral blood. The receptors come from a man aged 45-65 years with active COVID-19.

The chain is built from TRBV10-3 and TRBJ2-7; TRBD2 matches 8 bases. From germline, CDR1 is ENHRY and CDR2 SYGVKD. The junction had 5 bases not matched to a gene; V was cut back by 1 base and J by 0 bases. This CDR3 comprises 16 residues. The CDR3 DNA reads as TGTGCCATCAGTGAGTTCCCGACTAGCGTCTCCTACGAGCAGTACTTC. Translation: CAISEFPTSVSYEQYF.

V is TRBV14 and J is TRBJ1-1; D remains unclear. In germline, CDR1 is SGHDN, CDR2 FVKESK. Deletions cut 6 bases from V and 0 bases from J, with 8 bases between. CDR3 size: 13 residues. For the CDR3, the DNA is TGTGCCAGCAGTCCATACATGAACACTGAAGCTTTCTTT. Amino acid sequence: CASSPYMNTEAFF.

V usage is TRBV4-1 and J usage is TRBJ1-1; 7 bases align to TRBD1. Germline assignment: CDR1 MGHRA and CDR2 YSYEKL. The CDR3 loop spans 14 amino acids. V shed 1 base and J 5 bases; nucleotides not matched to a gene: 4. CDR3 residues: CASSQVRGRTEAFF. The CDR3 DNA sequence: TGCGCCAGCAGCCAAGTGAGGGGGCGGACTGAAGCTTTCTTT.

This rearrangement joins TRBV7-7 to TRBJ2-5, with 13 bases identical to TRBD2. The CDR3 extends over 17 amino acids. Germline V gene lookup returns CDR1 SSHAT and CDR2 FNYEAQ (reference sequence). V gave up 4 bases and J gave up 3 bases; unmatched junction bases: 8. The CDR3 nucleotides read TGTGCCAGCAGCTCCACAAGGACTAGCGGGGGAAAAGAGACCCAGTACTTC. Its translation is CASSSTRTSGGKETQYF.

The gene calls are TRBV19 and TRBJ1-2; 9 nucleotides match TRBD1. This CDR3 contains 15 residues. Germline CDR1 is LNHDA and CDR2 is SQIVND (reference sequence). Losses at the gene ends were 4 bases for V and 8 bases for J; bases not matched to a gene: 11. The CDR3 nucleotides read TGTGCCAGTAGTAAAATACAGGGGGCGACGCACGGCTACACCTTC. Encoded protein: CASSKIQGATHGYTF.

The chain joins TRBV12-3 or TRBV12-4 to TRBJ2-1, with D uncertain. Trimming pared 6 bases from V and 4 bases from J, leaving 4 bases between. This CDR3 is built from 11 residues. The CDR3 DNA reads as TGTGCCAGCAGCAATTACAATGAGCAGTTCTTC. This sequence encodes CASSNYNEQFF.

V and J are TRBV14 and TRBJ2-1; 7 bases are a match to TRBD2. Germline V gene sequence: CDR1 SGHDN, CDR2 FVKESK. CDR3 length: 14 amino acids. The V and J ends lost 1 base and 8 bases, in that order; junction bases with no gene match: 5. In DNA form, the CDR3 reads TGTGCCAGCAGCCAAGGGGTAGCGGGCTATGAGCAGTTCTTC. Translation: CASSQGVAGYEQFF.

This clone has a single count. This chain links TRBV5-1 with TRBJ2-5; a possible D gene is TRBD1 (6 bases). Trimming removed 2 bases from V and 6 bases from J, with 11 bases in between. Germline V gene sequence: CDR1 SGHRS, CDR2 YFSETQ. The CDR3 length is 13 residues. The chain's CDR3 is CASSFSGDQTQYF. CDR3 DNA sequence: TGCGCCAGCAGCTTTTCAGGGGATCAGACCCAGTACTTC.

The chain couples TRBV7-9 to TRBJ1-5, with 7 bases identical to TRBD1. The CDR3 loop spans 14 amino acids. J was trimmed by 4 bases and V by 5 bases; bases with no gene match: 5. CDR1 is SEHNR and CDR2 is FQNEAQ in the germline V gene (reference sequence). The CDR3 loop is CASSRQGINQPQHF. CDR3 DNA sequence: TGTGCCAGCAGCCGACAGGGTATAAATCAGCCCCAGCATTTT.

This clone was observed a few times. V and J are TRBV30 and TRBJ1-5; D call uncertain. This CDR3 has 14 residues. V was shortened by 3 bases and J by 5 bases, with 14 bases between the two germline ends. Germline lookup yields CDR1 GTSNPN and CDR2 SVGIG (reference sequence). The CDR3 sequence is CAWSQRGGYQPQHF. In DNA, the CDR3 is TGTGCCTGGAGCCAAAGAGGCGGGTATCAGCCCCAGCATTTT.

The rearrangement links TRBV4-1 to TRBJ1-5; 10 bases agree with TRBD1. CDR1 and CDR2 (germline): MGHRA, YSYEKL. With 3 bases clipped from V and 6 bases from J, the junction kept 5 bases outside the gene matches. CDR3 length: 15 amino acids. This chain's CDR3 is CASSHEGQGTQPQHF. CDR3 coding DNA: TGCGCCAGCAGCCACGAGGGACAGGGGACTCAGCCCCAGCATTTT.

V usage is TRBV9 and J usage is TRBJ2-3, with 9 nucleotides matching TRBD2. J gave up 6 bases and V 4 bases, and 12 bases lay outside the gene matches. The CDR3 runs to 16 residues. Germline-derived CDR1 and CDR2 are SGDLS and YYNGEE. CDR3 DNA sequence: TGTGCCAGCAGCCCGCGGAAGCGGGGGGCGGTGGATACGCAGTATTTT. Translating it yields CASSPRKRGAVDTQYF.

The gene calls are TRBV12-3 or TRBV12-4 and TRBJ2-3, with D unclear. V lost 6 bases and J 6 bases, leaving 10 bases between the germline ends. The CDR3 has 12 amino acids. The CDR3 sequence is CASSRHPDTQYF. CDR3 nucleotide sequence: TGTGCCAGCAGCAGACATCCGGATACGCAGTATTTT.

J is TRBJ2-3 and V is TRBV4-1; TRBD2 matches 14 bases. The V and J ends lost 2 bases and 6 bases, in that order; junction bases with no gene match: 7. This CDR3 is built from 17 residues. Germline values: CDR1 MGHRA, CDR2 YSYEKL. Here the CDR3 DNA reads TGCGCCAGCAGCCAATCGGGACTAGCGGGAGTATCTGATACGCAGTATTTT. Its translation: CASSQSGLAGVSDTQYF.

The chain links TRBV7-2 to TRBJ2-7; tentatively, D is TRBD1 (6 bases). The CDR3 is made up of 14 amino acids. In germline, CDR1 is SGHTA, CDR2 FQGNSA. Between the trimmed V and J ends, which lost 5 bases and 2 bases, there was a span of 13 bases. The CDR3 loop is CASSQSRGPYEQYF. In DNA form, the CDR3 reads TGTGCCAGCAGCCAGTCCAGGGGCCCCTACGAGCAGTACTTC.

The rearrangement uses TRBV6-5 and TRBJ2-2; 10 bases align to TRBD2. This CDR3 has 14 residues. With V trimmed by 4 bases and J by 6 bases, 2 bases remained unmatched. Germline CDR1 is MNHEY and CDR2 is SVGAGI. CDR3 in amino acids: CASSSGLAAGELFF. CDR3 coding DNA: TGTGCCAGCAGTTCCGGACTAGCGGCCGGGGAGCTGTTTTTT.

The genes are TRBV29-1 and TRBJ2-3; 9 bases align to TRBD2. V shed 3 bases, J shed 4 bases, and the junction held 5 bases outside the gene matches. CDR1 and CDR2 from the germline V gene are SQVTM and ANQGSEA. CDR3 length equals 14 residues. The CDR3 nucleotides read TGCAGCGTTGAGGCTAGCGGGGTCCCAGATACGCAGTATTTT. Its translation is CSVEASGVPDTQYF.

This chain connects TRBV2 to TRBJ1-6; D may be TRBD1 (6 bases). The germline V and J ends were trimmed by 5 bases and 7 bases, with 12 bases remaining between them. The CDR3 is 14 amino acids. Germline CDR1 is SNHLY and CDR2 is FYNNEI. As DNA, the CDR3 is TGTGCCAGCAGTCCACAGGGTGGCAATTCACCCCTCCACTTT. This gives the protein CASSPQGGNSPLHF.

The J gene is TRBJ2-1, the V gene TRBV7-9; 8 bases line up with TRBD2. Germline loops: CDR1 SEHNR, CDR2 FQNEAQ (reference sequence). This CDR3 has 15 residues. Trimming cost V 5 bases and J 0 bases; bases outside gene matches: 3. The DNA of the CDR3 is TGTGCCAGCAGCCCCGGGGGGGTCTCCTACAATGAGCAGTTCTTC. Translation: CASSPGGVSYNEQFF.

CDR3 in amino acids: CASSQQGQGSGTF. As DNA, the CDR3 is TGTGCCAGCAGCCAACAAGGACAGGGATCAGGCACCTTC. The chain has TRBV27 and TRBJ1-2; 8 bases are a match to TRBD1. CDR1 is MNHEY, CDR2 SMNVEV, per germline (reference sequence). The CDR3 spans 13 residues. Germline trimming cut 6 bases from V and 13 bases from J; bases unmatched to any gene: 13.

V usage is TRBV11-2 and J usage is TRBJ2-3, with TRBD1 matching 7 bases. The CDR3 consists of 15 residues. The J segment lost 3 bases and the V segment lost 8 bases, leaving 11 bases of the junction unmatched. Germline V gene lookup returns CDR1 SGHAT and CDR2 FQNNGV. CDR3 sequence: CASATGLQMTDTQYF. The CDR3 DNA reads TGTGCCAGCGCGACAGGGTTGCAAATGACAGATACGCAGTATTTT.